One and the same sample provided the 13 T cell receptor beta chains below, sequenced in a study of blood T cell repertoires in COVID-19. The table came from immunoSEQ multiplex PCR; TCRdb's copy has only in-frame clones and leaves some out. In the table there are 200,000 or so clones, approximately 91% of which are singletons. The sample taken for sequencing was peripheral blood. These TCRs come from a man in his sixties who had recovered from COVID-19.

This clone has only a few counts. The chain links TRBV7-2 to TRBJ2-7, with a tentative D call TRBD2 (5 bases). This CDR3 is 14 amino acids long. V lost 6 bases, J lost 7 bases, and 19 bases lay in between. CDR1 SGHTA and CDR2 FQGNSA come from the germline V gene. As DNA, the CDR3 is TGTGCCAGCAGTTCTTATTCGGGTCGGAGGGAGCAGTACTTC. The encoded protein is CASSSYSGRREQYF.

This chain connects TRBV6-5 to TRBJ1-6; D might be TRBD1 (6 bases). The CDR3 runs to 14 residues. Trimming took off 6 bases at V and 8 bases at J, with 14 bases between the two ends. The V gene's germline CDR1 is MNHEY and CDR2 SVGAGI. The CDR3 bases are TGTGCCAGCAGGATCACAGGGCCGGATTCACCCCTCCACTTT. Its protein product is CASRITGPDSPLHF.

This clone appeared once. This chain uses TRBV5-4 with TRBJ2-7, with D tentatively TRBD2 (6 bases). This CDR3 is built from 16 residues. Germline loops: CDR1 SGHNT, CDR2 YYREEE (reference sequence). Trimming pared 0 bases from V and 2 bases from J, leaving 15 bases between. The CDR3 nucleotides read TGTGCCAGCAGCTTGGGGTCGGGGGTTACTCCCTACGAGCAGTACTTC. Residues: CASSLGSGVTPYEQYF.

A word on this clone: Mismatch with germline at one junction end may stem from a read error. Other DNA sequences from this sample encode an identical CDR3 as well. CDR3 sequence: CASSPWVGGENVF. The CDR3 region has the DNA TGTGCCAGCAGCCCCTGGGTAGGGGGGGAGAATGTATTT. The chain uses TRBV4-2 and TRBJ2-3; perhaps TRBD2 as D (7 bases). The CDR3 contains 13 residues. Germline loops: CDR1 LGHNA, CDR2 YNFKEQ.

V gene TRBV19 combines with J gene TRBJ1-1; no definite D call. This CDR3 region has 14 residues. Trimming cost V 7 bases and J 1 base, with 13 bases left between them. Looked up from germline, CDR1 is LNHDA and CDR2 is SQIVND (reference sequence). CDR3 sequence: CASIPRGANTEAFF. Written as DNA, the CDR3 is TGTGCCAGTATCCCCAGAGGTGCGAACACTGAAGCTTTCTTT.

The chain joins TRBV6-2 or TRBV6-3 to TRBJ2-7; 14 nucleotides line up with TRBD2. Unmatched junction bases numbered 8, after V lost 4 bases and J lost 3 bases. Germline-derived CDR1 and CDR2 are MNHEY and SVGEGT. CDR3 length: 17 residues. This CDR3 reads CASSFPTSGRVNYEQYF. Here the CDR3 DNA reads TGTGCCAGCAGTTTCCCGACTAGCGGGAGGGTGAACTACGAGCAGTACTTC.

The rearrangement uses TRBV5-1 and TRBJ2-5; 11 bases are a match to TRBD2. Losses at the gene ends were 1 base for V and 5 bases for J; bases not matched to a gene: 4. CDR1 SGHRS and CDR2 YFSETQ come from the germline V gene. The CDR3 is 15 amino acids. The CDR3 protein is CASSLSLAGGETQYF. The CDR3 DNA reads TGCGCCAGCAGCTTGAGCCTAGCGGGGGGCGAGACCCAGTACTTC. Using reference TRBV5-1 and TRBJ2-5 for the parts outside the CDR3, the full variable domain is KAGVTQTPRYLIKTRGQQVTLSCSPISGHRSVSWYQQTPGQGLQFLFEYFSETQRNKGNFPGRFSGRQFSNSRSEMNVSTLELGDSALYLCASSLSLAGGETQYFGPGTRLLVL.

V and J are TRBV9 and TRBJ2-7; TRBD2 aligns across 8 bases. V lost 4 bases, J lost 6 bases, and 9 bases stayed unmatched. The CDR3 is made up of 14 amino acids. Germline CDR1 is SGDLS and CDR2 is YYNGEE. The CDR3 sequence is CASSTPGLGGEQYF. Here the CDR3 DNA reads TGTGCCAGCAGCACCCCGGGACTAGGCGGCGAGCAGTACTTC.

This clone has a handful of counts. The J gene is TRBJ1-5, the V gene TRBV5-8, with D tentatively TRBD1 (5 bases). The CDR3 runs to 12 residues. The germline V and J ends were trimmed by 3 bases and 9 bases, with 10 bases remaining between them. CDR1 SGHTS and CDR2 YDEGEE come from the germline V gene. The CDR3 DNA is TGTGCCAGCAGCTCGGGGGTTGGGCCCCAGCATTTT. Translated: CASSSGVGPQHF.

This chain links TRBV9 with TRBJ2-7; no firm D call. V was shortened by 3 bases and J by 6 bases, with 16 bases between the two germline ends. The CDR3 loop spans 14 amino acids. The germline gives CDR1 SGDLS, CDR2 YYNGEE. CDR3 bases: TGTGCCAGCAGCGCCCAGCGATTCGACCCCGAGCAGTACTTC. This gives the protein CASSAQRFDPEQYF.

The chain uses TRBV5-5 and TRBJ1-3; 9 positions agree with TRBD1. CDR1 and CDR2 from the germline V gene are SGHKS and YYEKEE (reference sequence). The CDR3 is 16 residues long. The V and J ends lost 5 bases and 0 bases, in that order; junction bases with no gene match: 6. CDR3 sequence reads: CASREQGAFSGNTIYF. In DNA form, the CDR3 reads TGTGCCAGCAGGGAACAGGGGGCTTTCTCTGGAAACACCATATATTTT. Supplemented by reference TRBV5-5 and TRBJ1-3, the full variable domain reads DAGVTQSPTHLIKTRGQQVTLRCSPISGHKSVSWYQQVLGQGPQFIFQYYEKEERGRGNFPDRFSARQFPNYSSELNVNALLLGDSALYLCASREQGAFSGNTIYFGEGSWLTVV.

The chain joins TRBV7-6 to TRBJ2-1; D perhaps matches TRBD2 (6 bases). This CDR3 is 15 amino acids long. The germline CDR1 and CDR2 sequences are SGHVS and FNYEAQ. Trimming stripped 6 bases from V and 0 bases from J, with 12 bases between. CDR3 nucleotide sequence: TGTGCCAGCAGTGGTCGGGGGAGCTCCTACAATGAGCAGTTCTTC. This codes for CASSGRGSSYNEQFF.

This clone occurred a few times. The V call is TRBV21-1, the J call TRBJ1-4; TRBD1 is the table's D call and was not checked against the DNA. TRBV21-1 is assigned pseudogene status. The CDR3 length is 14 residues. The CDR3 protein is CASGSAGENEKLFF. The CDR3 DNA sequence: TGTGCCAGCGGATCGGCAGGGGAGAATGAAAAACTGTTTTTT.